There are a few counts of the clone carrying this T cell receptor beta chain. Antigen: not known. The data are from a study of early T cells in non-severe SARS-CoV-2 infection. Across the whole study: It was bulk RNA from unsorted whole blood that was sequenced, and the chains were unpaired. Study observations and caveats: Private and CD4 specificities were missed by VDJdb matching, which favored anti-spike CD8 responses.

Unique molecular identifiers were affixed to single, distinct cDNA molecules. Each CDR3 protein gets one entry after TCRdb re-called the 5' RACE reads with MiXCR. The sample gives 20,000 to 30,000 distinct CDR3 sequences, about 5.1% of which show up once; 3.5% to 4.5% is in the top ten. This receptor was taken from an adult who was a healthcare worker with PCR-confirmed SARS-CoV-2 infection or an uninfected control (not recorded which). The sample was whole blood.

CDR3 sequence: CSARRSSYNEQFF. The CDR3 DNA reads TGCAGTGCTAGGAGGAGCTCCTACAATGAGCAGTTCTTC. This chain uses TRBV20-1 with TRBJ2-1; D is unresolved. Germline values: CDR1 DFQATT, CDR2 SNEGSKA (reference sequence). V was pared by 3 bases and J by 0 bases, with 6 bases between. The CDR3 is 13 residues long.